The 8 T cell receptor beta chains in this list originate from one sample, sequenced in a study of T cell responses to AZD1222 COVID-19 vaccine. The table came from immunoSEQ multiplex PCR; TCRdb's copy has only in-frame clones and leaves some out. The sample shows under 150,000 clones, approximately 92% of them seen only once. The sample in question was peripheral blood, obtained 28 days after the second AZD1222 dose. All receptors derive from an adult who received the AZD1222 COVID-19 vaccine.

The chain joins TRBV18 to TRBJ2-1, with 8 bases that match TRBD2. V shed 3 bases and J 7 bases; nucleotides not matched to a gene: 5. CDR1 is KGHSH, CDR2 LQKENI, per germline. The CDR3 covers 14 residues. The chain's CDR3 is CASSPSSGGNEQFF. DNA for the CDR3: TGTGCCAGCTCACCCTCCTCGGGGGGGAATGAGCAGTTCTTC.

This clone appeared a single time. The chain is built from TRBV11-2 and TRBJ2-3; D remains unclear. The V and J ends lost 0 bases and 3 bases respectively, with 4 bases between them. Germline CDR1 SGHAT, CDR2 FQNNGV. The CDR3 contains 13 residues. The CDR3 DNA is TGTGCCAGCAGCTTAGATTGGACAGATACGCAGTATTTT. This gives the protein CASSLDWTDTQYF.

The chain is built from TRBV7-2 and TRBJ1-5; D gene uncertain. Germline lookup yields CDR1 SGHTA and CDR2 FQGNSA. The CDR3 has 15 residues. V lost 1 base and J 0 bases, leaving 7 bases between the germline ends. The CDR3 DNA sequence: TGTGCCAGCAGCTTAGTCGCTTATAGCAATCAGCCCCAGCATTTT. Encoded protein: CASSLVAYSNQPQHF.

V is TRBV7-9 and J is TRBJ2-6; TRBD2 aligns across 7 bases. The J segment lost 4 bases and the V segment lost 2 bases, leaving 8 bases of the junction unmatched. Looked up from germline, CDR1 is SEHNR and CDR2 is FQNEAQ (reference sequence). The CDR3 is 17 amino acids. The CDR3 sequence: CASSLSAGVRGANVLTF. The CDR3 bases are TGTGCCAGCAGCTTAAGCGCGGGAGTACGAGGGGCCAACGTCCTGACTTTC. The full variable domain, with the rest looked up from reference TRBV7-9 and TRBJ2-6, is DTGVSQNPRHKITKRGQNVTFRCDPISEHNRLYWYRQTLGQGPEFLTYFQNEAQLEKSRLLSDRFSAERPKGSFSTLEIQRTEQGDSAMYLCASSLSAGVRGANVLTFGAGSRLTVL.

The rearrangement joins TRBV10-2 to TRBJ2-7; possibly TRBD1 for D (5 bases). Trimming took 2 bases from V and 2 from J, leaving 16 bases between them. The germline V gene has CDR1 WSHSY and CDR2 SAAADI. This CDR3 is 16 amino acids long. CDR3 residues: CASSEPRRQRTYEQYF. CDR3 DNA: TGCGCCAGCAGTGAGCCCCGGAGACAGAGAACCTACGAGCAGTACTTC.

The chain has TRBV7-3 and TRBJ2-3; D remains ambiguous. V gave up 4 bases and J gave up 7 bases, with 9 bases separating them. CDR3 length equals 12 residues. Germline V gene lookup returns CDR1 SGHTA and CDR2 FQGTGA. The CDR3 loop reads CASSSDRNTQYF. CDR3 coding DNA: TGTGCCAGCAGCTCTGACCGTAATACGCAGTATTTT.

This chain uses TRBV4-3 with TRBJ1-2; D is unclear. Germline CDR1 and CDR2: LGHNA and YSLEER. V shed 0 bases and J shed 8 bases, with 13 bases lying between them. The CDR3 spans 14 residues. The DNA for the CDR3 is TGCGCCAGCAGCCAAGAGCTGAGGTTAGGCGGCTACACCTTC. This translates into CASSQELRLGGYTF.

This clone came up once. This rearrangement joins TRBV9 to TRBJ2-3; TRBD2 might be the D (6 bases). V was pared by 3 bases and J by 3 bases, with 14 bases between. The V gene's germline CDR1 is SGDLS and CDR2 YYNGEE. CDR3 length equals 15 residues. CDR3 region: CASSAAWRETDTQYF. CDR3 in DNA: TGTGCCAGCAGCGCAGCATGGCGGGAAACAGATACGCAGTATTTT.